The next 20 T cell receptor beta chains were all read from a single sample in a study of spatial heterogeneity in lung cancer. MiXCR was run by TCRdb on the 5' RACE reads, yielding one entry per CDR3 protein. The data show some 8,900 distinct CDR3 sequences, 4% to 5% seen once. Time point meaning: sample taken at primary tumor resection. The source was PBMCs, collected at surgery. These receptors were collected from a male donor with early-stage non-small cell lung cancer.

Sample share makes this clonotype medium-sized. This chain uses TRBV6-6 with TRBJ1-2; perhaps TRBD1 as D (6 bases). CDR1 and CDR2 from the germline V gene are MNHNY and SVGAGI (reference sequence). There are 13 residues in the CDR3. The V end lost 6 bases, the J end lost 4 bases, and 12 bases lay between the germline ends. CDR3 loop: CASSRTGIYGYTF. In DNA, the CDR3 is TGTGCCAGCAGCCGTACAGGGATCTATGGCTACACCTTC.

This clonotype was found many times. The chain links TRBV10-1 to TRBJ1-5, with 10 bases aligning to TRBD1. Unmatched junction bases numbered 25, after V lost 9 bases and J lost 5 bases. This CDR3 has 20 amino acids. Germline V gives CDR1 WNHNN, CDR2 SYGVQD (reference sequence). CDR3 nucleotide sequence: TGCGCCAGTCCTGGACAGGGGGAACCCGGACGCCCGAGGGTCGATCAGCCCCAGCATTTT. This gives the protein CASPGQGEPGRPRVDQPQHF.

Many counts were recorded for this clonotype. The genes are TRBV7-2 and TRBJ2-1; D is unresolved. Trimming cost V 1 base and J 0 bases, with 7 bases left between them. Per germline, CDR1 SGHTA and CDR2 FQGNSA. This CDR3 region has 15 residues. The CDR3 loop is CASSLVPSSYNEQFF. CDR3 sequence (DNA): TGTGCCAGCAGCTTAGTTCCAAGCTCCTACAATGAGCAGTTCTTC. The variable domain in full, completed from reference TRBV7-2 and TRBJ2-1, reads GAGVSQSPSNKVTEKGKDVELRCDPISGHTALYWYRQSLGQGLEFLIYFQGNSAPDKSGLPSDRFSAERTGGSVSTLTIQRTQQEDSAVYLCASSLVPSSYNEQFFGPGTRLTVL.

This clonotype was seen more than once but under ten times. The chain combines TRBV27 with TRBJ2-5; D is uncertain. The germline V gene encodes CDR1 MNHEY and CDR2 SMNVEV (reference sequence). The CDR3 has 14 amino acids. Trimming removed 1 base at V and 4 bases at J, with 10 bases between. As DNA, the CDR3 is TGTGCCAGCAGTTTATTTGGGATTCGAGAGACCCAGTACTTC. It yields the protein CASSLFGIRETQYF.

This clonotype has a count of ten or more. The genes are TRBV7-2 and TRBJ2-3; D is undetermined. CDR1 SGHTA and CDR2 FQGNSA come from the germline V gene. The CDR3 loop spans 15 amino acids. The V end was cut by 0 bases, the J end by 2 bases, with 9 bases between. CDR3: CASSLAWPTTDTQYF. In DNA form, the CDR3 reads TGTGCCAGCAGCTTAGCGTGGCCAACCACAGATACGCAGTATTTT. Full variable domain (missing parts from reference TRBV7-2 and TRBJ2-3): GAGVSQSPSNKVTEKGKDVELRCDPISGHTALYWYRQSLGQGLEFLIYFQGNSAPDKSGLPSDRFSAERTGGSVSTLTIQRTQQEDSAVYLCASSLAWPTTDTQYFGPGTRLTVL.

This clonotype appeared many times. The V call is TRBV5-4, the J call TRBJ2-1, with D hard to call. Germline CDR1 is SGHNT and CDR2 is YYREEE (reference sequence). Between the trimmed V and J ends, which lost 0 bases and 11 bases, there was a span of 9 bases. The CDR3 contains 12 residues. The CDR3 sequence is CASSLDKLQQFF. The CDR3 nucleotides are TGTGCCAGCAGCTTGGATAAGCTTCAGCAGTTCTTC.

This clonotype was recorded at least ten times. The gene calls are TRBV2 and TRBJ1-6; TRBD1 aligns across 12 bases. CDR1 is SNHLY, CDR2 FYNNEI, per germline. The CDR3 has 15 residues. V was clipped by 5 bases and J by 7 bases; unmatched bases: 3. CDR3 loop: CASSPGQGANSPLHF. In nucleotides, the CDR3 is TGTGCCAGCAGTCCGGGACAGGGGGCAAATTCACCCCTCCACTTT.

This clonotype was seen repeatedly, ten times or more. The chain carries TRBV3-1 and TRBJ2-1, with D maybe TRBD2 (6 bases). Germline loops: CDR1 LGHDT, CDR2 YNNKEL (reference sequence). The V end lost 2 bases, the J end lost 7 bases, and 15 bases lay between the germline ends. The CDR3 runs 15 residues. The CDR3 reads CASSQLTGTRNEQFF. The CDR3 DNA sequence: TGTGCCAGCAGCCAACTCACCGGGACTCGGAATGAGCAGTTCTTC.

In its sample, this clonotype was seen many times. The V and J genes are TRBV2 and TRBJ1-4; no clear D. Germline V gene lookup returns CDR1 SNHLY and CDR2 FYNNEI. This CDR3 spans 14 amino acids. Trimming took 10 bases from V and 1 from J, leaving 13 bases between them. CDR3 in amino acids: CATKPTVTNEKLFF. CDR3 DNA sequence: TGTGCCACCAAGCCAACAGTAACTAATGAAAAACTGTTTTTT.

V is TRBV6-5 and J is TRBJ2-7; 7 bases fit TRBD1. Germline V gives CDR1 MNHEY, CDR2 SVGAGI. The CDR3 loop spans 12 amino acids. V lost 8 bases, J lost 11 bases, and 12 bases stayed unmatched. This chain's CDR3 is CASRGGQLVEYF. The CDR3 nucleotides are TGTGCCAGCCGAGGGGGACAGCTAGTTGAGTACTTC.

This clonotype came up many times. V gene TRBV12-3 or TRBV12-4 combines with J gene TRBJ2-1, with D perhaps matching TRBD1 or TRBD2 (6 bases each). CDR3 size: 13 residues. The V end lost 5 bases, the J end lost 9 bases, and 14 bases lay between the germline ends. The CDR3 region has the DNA TGTGCCAGCAGTGAGGGGGGCCATGGTGAGCAGTTCTTC. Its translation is CASSEGGHGEQFF.

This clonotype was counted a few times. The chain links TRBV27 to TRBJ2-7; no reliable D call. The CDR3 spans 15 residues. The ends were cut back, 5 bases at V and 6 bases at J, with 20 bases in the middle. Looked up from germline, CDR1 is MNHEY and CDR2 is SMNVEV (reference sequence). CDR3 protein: CASSVPFRFPREQYF. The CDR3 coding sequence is TGTGCCAGCAGTGTCCCTTTTCGGTTCCCTCGCGAGCAGTACTTC.

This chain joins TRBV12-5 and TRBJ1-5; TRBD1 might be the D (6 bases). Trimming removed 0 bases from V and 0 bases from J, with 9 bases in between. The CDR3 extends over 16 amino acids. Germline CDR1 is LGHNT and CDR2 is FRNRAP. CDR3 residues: CASGLVQGYSNQPQHF. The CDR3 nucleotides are TGTGCTAGTGGTTTGGTACAGGGATATAGCAATCAGCCCCAGCATTTT.

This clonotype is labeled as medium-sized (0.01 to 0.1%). Here the CDR3 reads CSVQMSGTLEYF. DNA for the CDR3: TGCAGCGTTCAGATGAGCGGGACACTGGAGTACTTC. The rearrangement joins TRBV29-1 to TRBJ2-7; D may be TRBD2 (7 bases). CDR1 SQVTM and CDR2 ANQGSEA come from the germline V gene. The ends were cut back, 5 bases at V and 11 bases at J, with 19 bases in the middle. This CDR3 is 12 amino acids long.

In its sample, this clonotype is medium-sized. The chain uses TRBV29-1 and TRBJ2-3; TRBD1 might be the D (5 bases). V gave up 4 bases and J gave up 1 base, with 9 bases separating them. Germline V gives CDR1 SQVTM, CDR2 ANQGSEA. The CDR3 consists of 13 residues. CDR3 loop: CSVVQGGTDTQYF. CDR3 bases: TGCAGCGTTGTTCAGGGTGGCACAGATACGCAGTATTTT.

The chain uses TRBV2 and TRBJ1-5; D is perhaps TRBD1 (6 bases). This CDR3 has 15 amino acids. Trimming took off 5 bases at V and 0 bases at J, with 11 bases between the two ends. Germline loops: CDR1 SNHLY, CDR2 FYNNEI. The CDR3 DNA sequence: TGTGCCAGCAGTTGGACAGAGAATAGCAATCAGCCCCAGCATTTT. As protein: CASSWTENSNQPQHF.

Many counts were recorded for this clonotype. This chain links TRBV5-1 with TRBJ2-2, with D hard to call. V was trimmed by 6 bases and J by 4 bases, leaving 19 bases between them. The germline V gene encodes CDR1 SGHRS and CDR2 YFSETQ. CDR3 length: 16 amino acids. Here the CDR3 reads CASIEAPVSGTGELFF. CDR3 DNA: TGCGCCAGCATAGAGGCACCGGTTTCAGGCACCGGGGAGCTGTTTTTT.

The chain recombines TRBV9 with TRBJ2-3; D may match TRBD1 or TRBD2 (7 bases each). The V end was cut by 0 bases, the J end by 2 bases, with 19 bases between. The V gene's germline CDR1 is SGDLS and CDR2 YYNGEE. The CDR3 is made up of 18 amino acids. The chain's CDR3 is CASSVVPGGGTPTDTQYF. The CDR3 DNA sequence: TGTGCCAGCAGCGTAGTGCCAGGGGGAGGGACGCCCACAGATACGCAGTATTTT.

CDR3 DNA sequence: TGTGCCATCAAACAGGGGGCGAGCACCGGGGAGCTGTTTTTT. This sequence encodes CAIKQGASTGELFF. The chain couples TRBV27 to TRBJ2-2, with TRBD1 matching 9 bases. Germline V gene sequence: CDR1 MNHEY, CDR2 SMNVEV (reference sequence). CDR3 length: 14 amino acids. Trimming took 10 bases from V and 4 from J; bases not matched to a gene: 7.

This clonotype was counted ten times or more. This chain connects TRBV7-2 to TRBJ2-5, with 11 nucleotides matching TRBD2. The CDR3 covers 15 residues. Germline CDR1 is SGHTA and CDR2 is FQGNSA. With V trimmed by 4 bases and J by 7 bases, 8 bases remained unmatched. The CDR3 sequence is CASSSGGLAGGTQYF. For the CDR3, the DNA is TGTGCCAGCAGCTCCGGAGGCCTAGCGGGGGGGACCCAGTACTTC.